This T cell receptor (beta chain) originates from a study of T cell repertoires in cytomegalovirus infection. Study as a whole: Through public TCR beta signatures, both CMV infection and matching HLA type were indicated.

Concerning this clonotype itself: Antigen: not known.

Germline assignment: CDR1 DFQATT and CDR2 SNEGSKA (reference sequence). V lost 7 bases, J lost 2 bases, and 5 bases stayed unmatched. CDR3 length equals 13 residues. TCRdb reprocessed the reads with MiXCR, giving one entry per CDR3 protein. The sample yields approximately 310,000 distinct CDR3 sequences, around 25% seen once. Overall study results and limits: CMV carriers having the relevant HLA were flagged by cumulative public TCR beta family frequency. CMV-specific TCR beta clonotypes restricted by HLA-C dominated the ex vivo response.

The specimen comprised cultured PBMCs, sampled from culture after CMV antigen stimulation. The clonotype was recovered from a human donor in good health (CMV status not recorded). Some clones in this sample may be carry-over from other donors' samples. J is TRBJ2-3 and V is TRBV20-1, with 8 bases fitting TRBD2. The CDR3 nucleotides read TGCAGTGGCTTAGCGGGAATCACAGATACGCAGTATTTT. This sequence encodes CSGLAGITDTQYF.